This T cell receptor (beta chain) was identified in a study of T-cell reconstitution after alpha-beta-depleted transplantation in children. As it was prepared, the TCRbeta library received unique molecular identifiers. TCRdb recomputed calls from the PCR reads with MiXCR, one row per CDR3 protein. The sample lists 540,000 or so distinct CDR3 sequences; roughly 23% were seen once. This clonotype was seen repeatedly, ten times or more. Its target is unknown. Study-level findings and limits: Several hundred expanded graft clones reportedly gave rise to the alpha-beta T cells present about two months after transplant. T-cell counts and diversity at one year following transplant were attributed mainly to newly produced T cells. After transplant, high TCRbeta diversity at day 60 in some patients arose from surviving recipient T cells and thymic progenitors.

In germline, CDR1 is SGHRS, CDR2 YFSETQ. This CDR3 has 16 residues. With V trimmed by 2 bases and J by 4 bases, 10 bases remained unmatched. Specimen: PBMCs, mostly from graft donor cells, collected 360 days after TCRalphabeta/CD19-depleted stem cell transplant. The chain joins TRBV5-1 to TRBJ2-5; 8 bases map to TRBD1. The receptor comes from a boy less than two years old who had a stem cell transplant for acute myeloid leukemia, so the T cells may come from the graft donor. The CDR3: CASSFFQGAKGETQYF. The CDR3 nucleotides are TGCGCCAGCAGCTTTTTTCAGGGGGCGAAAGGAGAGACCCAGTACTTC.